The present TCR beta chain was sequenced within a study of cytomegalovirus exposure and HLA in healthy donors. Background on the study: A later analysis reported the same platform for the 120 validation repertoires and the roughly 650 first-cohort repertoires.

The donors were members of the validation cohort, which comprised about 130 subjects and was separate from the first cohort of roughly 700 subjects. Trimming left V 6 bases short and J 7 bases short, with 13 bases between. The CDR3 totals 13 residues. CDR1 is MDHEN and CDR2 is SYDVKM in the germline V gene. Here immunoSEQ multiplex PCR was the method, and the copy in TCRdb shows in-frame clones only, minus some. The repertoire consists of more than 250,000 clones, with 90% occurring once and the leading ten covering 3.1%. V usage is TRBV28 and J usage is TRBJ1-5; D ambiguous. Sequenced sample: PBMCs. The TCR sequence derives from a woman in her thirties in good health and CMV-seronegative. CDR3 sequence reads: CASSFERKQPQHF. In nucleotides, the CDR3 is TGTGCCAGCAGCTTTGAGCGGAAACAGCCCCAGCATTTT.